The 24 T cell receptor beta chains below come from one sample, sequenced in a study of cytomegalovirus exposure and HLA in healthy donors. Profiled with immunoSEQ multiplex PCR; TCRdb holds only in-frame clones, not every one. This sample has more than 80,000 clones, with roughly 95% found just once. The source material was PBMCs. The receptors shown here come from a young woman in good health and CMV-seronegative.

The chain employs TRBV7-2 and TRBJ1-1, with a possible D match to TRBD1 (6 bases). V lost 1 base and J lost 3, with 9 bases in between. The CDR3 covers 14 residues. Germline CDR1 SGHTA, CDR2 FQGNSA. The CDR3 nucleotides are TGTGCCAGCAGCTTAGTCGCAGGGGACACTGAAGCTTTCTTT. It encodes CASSLVAGDTEAFF.

V usage is TRBV6-6 and J usage is TRBJ2-1, with D possibly matching TRBD2 (6 bases). The CDR3 is 15 residues long. Trimming removed 3 bases from V and 6 bases from J, with 15 bases in between. CDR1 is MNHNY and CDR2 is SVGAGI in the germline V gene (reference sequence). The CDR3 DNA follows: TGTGCCAGCAGTTATGGGACTGGGAACTCCAATGAGCAGTTCTTC. It yields the protein CASSYGTGNSNEQFF.

The V and J genes are TRBV4-2 and TRBJ2-5; 9 bases are a match to TRBD1. This CDR3 region has 19 residues. The V and J ends lost 0 bases and 5 bases, in that order; junction bases with no gene match: 16. CDR1 and CDR2 from the germline V gene are LGHNA and YNFKEQ. CDR3 in DNA: TGTGCCAGCAGCCAAGATTTTCGCGGGGCACAGGGGGCAGGGGAGACCCAGTACTTC. Its translation is CASSQDFRGAQGAGETQYF.

The chain employs TRBV5-1 and TRBJ2-1; a possible D gene is TRBD2 (5 bases). V shed 5 bases and J shed 3 bases, with 15 bases lying between them. The CDR3 is 15 residues long. Germline V CDR1 and CDR2: SGHRS, YFSETQ. The CDR3 here is CASRPGIANYNEQFF. CDR3 sequence (DNA): TGCGCCAGCAGGCCCGGGATTGCCAACTACAATGAGCAGTTCTTC.

The V gene is TRBV25-1, the J gene TRBJ2-7; D is unclear. Germline V gives CDR1 MGHDK, CDR2 SYGVNS. This CDR3 has 13 residues. V was trimmed by 6 bases and J by 0 bases, leaving 9 bases between them. This chain's CDR3 is CASRTSGSYEQYF. The CDR3 DNA is TGTGCCAGCAGAACCTCCGGCTCCTACGAGCAGTACTTC.

The V gene is TRBV7-9, the J gene TRBJ2-5; D not resolved. CDR1 is SEHNR and CDR2 is FQNEAQ in the germline V gene (reference sequence). The CDR3 spans 11 residues. Trimming removed 3 bases from V and 5 bases from J, with 4 bases in between. CDR3 sequence (DNA): TGTGCCAGCAGCTTCTTCGAGACCCAGTACTTC. Translation gives CASSFFETQYF. Full variable domain (missing parts from reference TRBV7-9 and TRBJ2-5): DTGVSQNPRHKITKRGQNVTFRCDPISEHNRLYWYRQTLGQGPEFLTYFQNEAQLEKSRLLSDRFSAERPKGSFSTLEIQRTEQGDSAMYLCASSFFETQYFGPGTRLLVL.

The V and J genes are TRBV11-2 and TRBJ2-5, with 9 bases aligning to TRBD2. The CDR3 length is 17 residues. Germline V lookup: CDR1 SGHAT, CDR2 FQNNGV. V was pared by 2 bases and J by 1 base, with 8 bases of the junction left unmatched. This CDR3 reads CASSLNRASGTQETQYF. The DNA for the CDR3 is TGTGCCAGCAGCTTAAACAGGGCTAGCGGGACCCAAGAGACCCAGTACTTC.

The chain has TRBV28 and TRBJ1-4; maybe TRBD1 (5 bases). Deletions cut 6 bases from V and 3 bases from J, with 17 bases between. Germline V gene sequence: CDR1 MDHEN, CDR2 SYDVKM. CDR3 length equals 16 residues. This CDR3 is CASSGTRAGSNEKLFF. The CDR3 DNA sequence: TGTGCCAGCAGCGGAACAAGAGCAGGGTCTAATGAAAAACTGTTTTTT.

The chain employs TRBV19 and TRBJ1-5; 9 bases fit TRBD1. The CDR3 spans 14 residues. The germline CDR1 and CDR2 sequences are LNHDA and SQIVND (reference sequence). The trim removed 3 bases at V and 7 bases at J, leaving 4 bases unmatched. The CDR3 spells CASSMGTGFQPQHF. The CDR3 DNA reads TGTGCCAGTAGTATGGGGACAGGGTTCCAGCCCCAGCATTTT.

This chain connects TRBV6-6 to TRBJ1-1; D perhaps matches TRBD1 (5 bases). V lost 3 bases and J lost 8, with 16 bases in between. In germline, CDR1 is MNHNY, CDR2 SVGAGI (reference sequence). This CDR3 is built from 14 residues. CDR3 residues: CASSYARVGPEAFF. The CDR3 DNA follows: TGTGCCAGCAGTTATGCCCGAGTGGGGCCCGAAGCTTTCTTT.

The chain recombines TRBV7-2 with TRBJ2-3; 7 nucleotides align to TRBD2. V gave up 4 bases and J gave up 1 base; unmatched junction bases: 11. This CDR3 spans 17 amino acids. The germline V gene encodes CDR1 SGHTA and CDR2 FQGNSA. CDR3 bases: TGTGCCAGCAGCTCGGCTGGGGGGGGAAAACGCACAGATACGCAGTATTTT. This encodes CASSSAGGGKRTDTQYF.

Comment on this clone: Other DNA sequences in this sample translate to the same CDR3. J is TRBJ2-1 and V is TRBV4-2, with 8 bases lining up with TRBD2. V lost 0 bases and J lost 3; bases outside the gene matches: 4. The length of the CDR3 is 16 residues. Germline CDR1 and CDR2: LGHNA and YNFKEQ. The DNA of the CDR3 is TGTGCCAGCAGCCAAGACGGCACTAGCGGCTACAATGAGCAGTTCTTC. It yields the protein CASSQDGTSGYNEQFF.

The genes are TRBV10-3 and TRBJ2-1; the match to TRBD2 covers 7 bases. This CDR3 is built from 14 residues. The V and J ends lost 7 bases and 5 bases, in that order; junction bases with no gene match: 8. The germline CDR1 and CDR2 sequences are ENHRY and SYGVKD. CDR3 sequence: CAITGGEGHNEQFF. The DNA of the CDR3 is TGTGCCATCACTGGGGGGGAGGGCCACAATGAGCAGTTCTTC.

The chain is built from TRBV28 and TRBJ2-7; D is undetermined. The CDR3 has 13 amino acids. V was cut by 7 bases and J by 1 base, with 11 bases left in between. Germline V gene data show CDR1 as MDHEN and CDR2 as SYDVKM. The CDR3 spells CASTPPDSYEQYF. As DNA, the CDR3 is TGTGCCAGCACCCCCCCAGATTCCTACGAGCAGTACTTC.

The genes are TRBV4-1 and TRBJ1-1, with 7 bases aligning to TRBD1. This CDR3 contains 13 residues. The V and J ends lost 0 bases and 8 bases, in that order; junction bases with no gene match: 3. Germline V gene sequence: CDR1 MGHRA, CDR2 YSYEKL. The CDR3 DNA reads as TGCGCCAGCAGCCAAGAGACAGGGCGGGAAGCTTTCTTT. Its protein is CASSQETGREAFF.

V and J are TRBV5-4 and TRBJ2-2; TRBD2 matches 7 bases. V was clipped by 1 base and J by 1 base; unmatched bases: 4. Germline CDR1 is SGHNT and CDR2 is YYREEE (reference sequence). The CDR3 consists of 16 residues. The CDR3 DNA is TGTGCCAGCAGCTTGTGGGGCGGGGGGAACACCGGGGAGCTGTTTTTT. This sequence encodes CASSLWGGGNTGELFF.

This chain uses TRBV7-8 with TRBJ1-2; D ambiguous. CDR1 is SGHVS and CDR2 is FQNEAQ in the germline V gene. The CDR3 consists of 13 residues. V gave up 2 bases and J gave up 10 bases, with 14 bases separating them. CDR3 sequence: CASSLSPTESYTF. The CDR3 nucleotides are TGTGCCAGCAGCTTAAGCCCCACAGAATCCTACACCTTC.

This chain connects TRBV30 to TRBJ2-7, with 7 bases fitting TRBD2. The V segment lost 5 bases and the J segment 2 bases; nucleotides outside the gene matches: 0. This CDR3 comprises 11 residues. The V gene's germline CDR1 is GTSNPN and CDR2 SVGIG (reference sequence). CDR3 bases: TGTGCCTGGGGGAGGGCCTACGAGCAGTACTTC. Protein sequence: CAWGRAYEQYF.

The chain links TRBV9 to TRBJ2-5, with a possible D match to TRBD2 (6 bases). This CDR3 is 16 amino acids long. The germline V gene has CDR1 SGDLS and CDR2 YYNGEE. V gave up 6 bases and J gave up 6 bases, with 24 bases separating them. CDR3 sequence: CASNPSLASGGKTQYF. The CDR3 bases are TGTGCCAGCAACCCCTCTCTGGCTAGTGGGGGGAAGACCCAGTACTTC.

This clone was counted once. The chain has TRBV13 and TRBJ2-1; D possibly corresponds to TRBD2 (6 bases). The CDR3 is 16 residues long. The ends were cut back, 4 bases at V and 9 bases at J, with 22 bases in the middle. Germline assignment: CDR1 PRHDT and CDR2 FYEKMQ (reference sequence). CDR3 coding DNA: TGTGCCAGCAGCTCTAGCGTTACGTTAAGGGGTATTGAGCAGTTCTTC. Its translation is CASSSSVTLRGIEQFF.

V and J are TRBV6-4 and TRBJ2-3, with D possibly being TRBD2 (5 bases). Germline CDR1 and CDR2: MRHNA and SNTAGT. This CDR3 contains 15 residues. V lost 5 bases and J 6 bases, leaving 18 bases between the germline ends. Written as DNA, the CDR3 is TGTGCCAGCAGTCCATCGAGGGCTCGAGGGGATACGCAGTATTTT. This gives the protein CASSPSRARGDTQYF.

The chain couples TRBV7-9 to TRBJ2-2; D may be TRBD2 (6 bases). The V and J ends lost 1 base and 2 bases respectively, with 17 bases between them. This CDR3 spans 18 amino acids. Per the germline V gene, CDR1 is SEHNR and CDR2 is FQNEAQ (reference sequence). Written as DNA, the CDR3 is TGTGCCAGCAGCTTAGTCGGCTCTAGCGAGGGAAACACCGGGGAGCTGTTTTTT. As protein: CASSLVGSSEGNTGELFF.

The chain recombines TRBV27 with TRBJ1-1; weak D call: TRBD1 (5 bases). The V end lost 5 bases, the J end lost 7 bases, and 17 bases lay between the germline ends. The CDR3 is 14 amino acids. Germline CDR1 and CDR2: MNHEY and SMNVEV (reference sequence). The CDR3 DNA follows: TGTGCCAGCAGTACCGGAGGGGACTACGGTGAAGCTTTCTTT. It encodes CASSTGGDYGEAFF.

This clone appeared once. This chain connects TRBV10-1 to TRBJ2-5; a weak D match, TRBD2 (5 bases). Germline CDR1 WNHNN, CDR2 SYGVQD (reference sequence). V lost 8 bases and J 1 base, leaving 14 bases between the germline ends. The CDR3 spans 14 residues. The CDR3 loop is CASHRGQVQETQYF. Written as DNA, the CDR3 is TGCGCCAGCCATCGCGGGCAGGTCCAAGAGACCCAGTACTTC.